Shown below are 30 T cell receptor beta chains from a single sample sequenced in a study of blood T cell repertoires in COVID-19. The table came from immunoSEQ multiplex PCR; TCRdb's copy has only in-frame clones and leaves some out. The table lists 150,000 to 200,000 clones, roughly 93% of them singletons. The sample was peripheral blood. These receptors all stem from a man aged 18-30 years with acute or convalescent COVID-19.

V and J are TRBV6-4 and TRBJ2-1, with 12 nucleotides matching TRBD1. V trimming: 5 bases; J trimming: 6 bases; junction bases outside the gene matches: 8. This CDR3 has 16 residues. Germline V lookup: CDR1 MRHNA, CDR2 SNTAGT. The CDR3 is CASSREGQGALNEQFF. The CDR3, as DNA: TGTGCCAGCAGTCGAGAGGGACAGGGGGCTCTCAATGAGCAGTTCTTC.

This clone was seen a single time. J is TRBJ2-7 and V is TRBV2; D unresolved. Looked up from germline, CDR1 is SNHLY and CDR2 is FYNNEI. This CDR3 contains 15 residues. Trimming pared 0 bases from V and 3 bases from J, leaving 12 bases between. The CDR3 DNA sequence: TGTGCCAGCAGTGAAGCGCCTCCATCCTACTACGAGCAGTACTTC. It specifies CASSEAPPSYYEQYF.

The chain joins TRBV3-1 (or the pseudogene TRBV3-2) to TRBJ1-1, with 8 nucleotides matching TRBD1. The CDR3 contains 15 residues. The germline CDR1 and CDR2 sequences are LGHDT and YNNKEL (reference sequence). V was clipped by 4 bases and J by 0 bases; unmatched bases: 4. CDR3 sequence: CASSRGQGLNTEAFF. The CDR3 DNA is TGTGCCAGCAGCCGAGGACAGGGACTGAACACTGAAGCTTTCTTT.

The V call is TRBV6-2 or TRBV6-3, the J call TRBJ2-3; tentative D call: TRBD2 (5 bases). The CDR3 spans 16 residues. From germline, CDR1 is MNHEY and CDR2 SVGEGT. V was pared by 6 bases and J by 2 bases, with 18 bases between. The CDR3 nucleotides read TGTGCCAGCAGCTATAGACTATCGTCCTTCACAGATACGCAGTATTTT. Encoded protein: CASSYRLSSFTDTQYF.

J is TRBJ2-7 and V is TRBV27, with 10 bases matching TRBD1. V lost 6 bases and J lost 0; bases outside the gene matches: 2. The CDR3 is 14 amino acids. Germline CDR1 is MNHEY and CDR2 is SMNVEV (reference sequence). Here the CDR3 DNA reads TGTGCCAGCAGGAGGGACAGGGGCTCCTACGAGCAGTACTTC. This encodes CASRRDRGSYEQYF.

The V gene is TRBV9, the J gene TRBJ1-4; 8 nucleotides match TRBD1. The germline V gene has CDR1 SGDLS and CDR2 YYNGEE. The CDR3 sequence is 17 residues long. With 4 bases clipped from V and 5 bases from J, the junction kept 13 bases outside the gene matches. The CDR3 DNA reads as TGTGCCAGCAGCCCTGATGTCGGGACAGGACCGAATGAAAAACTGTTTTTT. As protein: CASSPDVGTGPNEKLFF.

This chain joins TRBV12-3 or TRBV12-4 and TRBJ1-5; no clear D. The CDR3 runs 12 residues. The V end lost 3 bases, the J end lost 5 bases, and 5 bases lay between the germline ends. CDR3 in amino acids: CASSLEDQPQHF. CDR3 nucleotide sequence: TGTGCCAGCAGTTTGGAGGATCAGCCCCAGCATTTT.

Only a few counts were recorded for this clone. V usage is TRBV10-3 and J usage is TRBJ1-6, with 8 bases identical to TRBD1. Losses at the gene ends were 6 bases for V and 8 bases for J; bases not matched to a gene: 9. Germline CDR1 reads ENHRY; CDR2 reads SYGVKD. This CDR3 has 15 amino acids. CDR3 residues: CAIRPGQDPYSPLHF. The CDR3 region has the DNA TGTGCCATCAGGCCGGGACAGGATCCGTATTCACCCCTCCACTTT.

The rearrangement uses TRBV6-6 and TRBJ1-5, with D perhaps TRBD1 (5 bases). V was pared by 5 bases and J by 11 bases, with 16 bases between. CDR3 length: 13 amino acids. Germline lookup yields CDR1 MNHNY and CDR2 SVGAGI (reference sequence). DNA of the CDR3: TGTGCCAGCAGTCACGGTCAGCAAGGGGCCCAGCATTTT. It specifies CASSHGQQGAQHF.

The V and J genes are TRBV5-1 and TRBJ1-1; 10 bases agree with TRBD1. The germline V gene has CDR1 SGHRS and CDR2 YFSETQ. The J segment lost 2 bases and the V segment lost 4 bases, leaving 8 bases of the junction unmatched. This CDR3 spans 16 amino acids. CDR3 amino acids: CASSPYRTGGNTEAFF. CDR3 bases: TGCGCCAGCAGCCCGTATCGGACAGGGGGAAACACTGAAGCTTTCTTT.

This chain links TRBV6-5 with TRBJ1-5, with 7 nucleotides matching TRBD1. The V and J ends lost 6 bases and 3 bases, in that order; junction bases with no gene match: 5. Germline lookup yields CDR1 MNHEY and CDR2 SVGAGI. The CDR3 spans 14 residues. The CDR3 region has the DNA TGTGCCAGCAGGAGACAGGGTTCCAATCAGCCCCAGCATTTT. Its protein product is CASRRQGSNQPQHF.

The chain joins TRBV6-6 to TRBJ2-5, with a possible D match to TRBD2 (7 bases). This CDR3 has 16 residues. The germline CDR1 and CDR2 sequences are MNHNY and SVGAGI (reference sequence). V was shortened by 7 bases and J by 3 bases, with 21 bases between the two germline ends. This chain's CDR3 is CASNTGTGGSKETQYF. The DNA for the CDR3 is TGTGCCAGCAATACAGGGACCGGGGGGTCTAAAGAGACCCAGTACTTC.

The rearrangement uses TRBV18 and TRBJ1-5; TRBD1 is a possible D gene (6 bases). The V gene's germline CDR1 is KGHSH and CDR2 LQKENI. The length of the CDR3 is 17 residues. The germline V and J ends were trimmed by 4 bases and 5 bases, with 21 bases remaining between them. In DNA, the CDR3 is TGTGCCAGCTCACTAGGGGTTACAGGGTATCCGGATCAGCCCCAGCATTTT. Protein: CASSLGVTGYPDQPQHF.

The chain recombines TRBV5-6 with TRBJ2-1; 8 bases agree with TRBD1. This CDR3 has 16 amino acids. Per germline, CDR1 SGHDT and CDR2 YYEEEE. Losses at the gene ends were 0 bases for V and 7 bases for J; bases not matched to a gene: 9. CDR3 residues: CASSLAKDRVRNEQFF. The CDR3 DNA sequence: TGTGCCAGCAGCTTGGCAAAGGACAGGGTGCGGAATGAGCAGTTCTTC.

CDR3 sequence reads: CSASYSGRAYEQFF. CDR3 DNA: TGCAGTGCTAGTTATAGCGGGAGGGCCTATGAGCAGTTCTTC. The chain recombines TRBV20-1 with TRBJ2-1; TRBD2 aligns across 11 bases. CDR3 length: 14 residues. Germline assignment: CDR1 DFQATT and CDR2 SNEGSKA (reference sequence). After removal of 3 bases from V and 8 bases from J, the junction contained 6 bases not matched to a gene.

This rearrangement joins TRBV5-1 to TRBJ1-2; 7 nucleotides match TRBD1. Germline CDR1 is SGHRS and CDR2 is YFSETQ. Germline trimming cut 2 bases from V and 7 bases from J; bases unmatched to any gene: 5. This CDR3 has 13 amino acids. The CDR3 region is CASSLTTGPGYTF. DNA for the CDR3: TGCGCCAGCAGCTTAACGACAGGGCCTGGCTACACCTTC.

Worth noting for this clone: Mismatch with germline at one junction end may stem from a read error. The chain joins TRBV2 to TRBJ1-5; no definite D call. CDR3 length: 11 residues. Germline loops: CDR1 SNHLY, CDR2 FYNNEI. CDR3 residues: CASSAGSLKTF. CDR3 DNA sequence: TGTGCCAGCAGTGCGGGGTCTCTTAAAACATTT.

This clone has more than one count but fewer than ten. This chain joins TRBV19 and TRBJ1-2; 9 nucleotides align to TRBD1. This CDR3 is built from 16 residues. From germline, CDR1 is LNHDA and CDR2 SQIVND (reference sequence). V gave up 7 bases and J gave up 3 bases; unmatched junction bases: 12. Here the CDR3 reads CASTLKTGGGYYGYTF. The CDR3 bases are TGTGCCAGTACCCTAAAAACAGGGGGCGGCTACTATGGCTACACCTTC.

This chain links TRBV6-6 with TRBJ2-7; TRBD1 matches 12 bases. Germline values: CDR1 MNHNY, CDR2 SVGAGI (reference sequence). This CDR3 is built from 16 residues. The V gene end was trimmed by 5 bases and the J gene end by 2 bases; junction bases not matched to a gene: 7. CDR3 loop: CASSKRDRGRTYEQYF. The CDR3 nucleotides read TGTGCCAGCAGTAAGAGGGACAGGGGGCGAACCTACGAGCAGTACTTC.

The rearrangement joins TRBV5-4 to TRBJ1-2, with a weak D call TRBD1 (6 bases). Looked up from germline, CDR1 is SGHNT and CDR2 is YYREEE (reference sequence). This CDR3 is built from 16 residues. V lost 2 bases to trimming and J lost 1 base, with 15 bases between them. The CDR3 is CASSLRGGRGNYGYTF. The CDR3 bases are TGTGCCAGCAGCTTAAGAGGGGGTCGGGGTAACTATGGCTACACCTTC.

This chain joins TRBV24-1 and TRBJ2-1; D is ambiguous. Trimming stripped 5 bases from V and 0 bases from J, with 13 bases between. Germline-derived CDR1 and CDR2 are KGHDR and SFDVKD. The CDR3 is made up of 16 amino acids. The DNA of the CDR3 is TGTGCCACCAGTGCCAATACGGGTTTCTCCTACAATGAGCAGTTCTTC. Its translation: CATSANTGFSYNEQFF.

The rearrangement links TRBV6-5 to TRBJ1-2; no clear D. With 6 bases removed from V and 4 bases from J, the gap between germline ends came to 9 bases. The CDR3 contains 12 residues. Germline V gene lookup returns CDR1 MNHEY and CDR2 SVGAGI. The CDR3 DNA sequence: TGTGCCAGCAGCGACGGAGCCTATGGCTACACCTTC. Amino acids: CASSDGAYGYTF.

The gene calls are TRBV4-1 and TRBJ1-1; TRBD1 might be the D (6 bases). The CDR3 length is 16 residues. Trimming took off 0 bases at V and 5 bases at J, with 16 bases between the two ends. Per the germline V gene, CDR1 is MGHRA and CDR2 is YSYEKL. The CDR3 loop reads CASSQEPPTGNTEAFF. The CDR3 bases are TGCGCCAGCAGCCAAGAACCCCCCACAGGGAATACTGAAGCTTTCTTT.

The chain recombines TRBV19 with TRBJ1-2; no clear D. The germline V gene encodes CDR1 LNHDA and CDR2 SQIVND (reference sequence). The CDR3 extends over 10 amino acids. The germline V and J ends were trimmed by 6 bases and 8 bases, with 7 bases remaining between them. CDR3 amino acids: CASSPMGYTF. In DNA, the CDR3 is TGTGCCAGTAGCCCAATGGGCTACACCTTC.

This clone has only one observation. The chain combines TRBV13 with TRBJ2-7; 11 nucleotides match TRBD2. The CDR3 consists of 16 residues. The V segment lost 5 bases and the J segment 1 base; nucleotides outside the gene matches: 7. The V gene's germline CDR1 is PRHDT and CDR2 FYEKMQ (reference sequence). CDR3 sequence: CASSQIGLAGSYEQYF. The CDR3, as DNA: TGTGCCAGCAGCCAAATCGGACTAGCGGGTTCCTACGAGCAGTACTTC.

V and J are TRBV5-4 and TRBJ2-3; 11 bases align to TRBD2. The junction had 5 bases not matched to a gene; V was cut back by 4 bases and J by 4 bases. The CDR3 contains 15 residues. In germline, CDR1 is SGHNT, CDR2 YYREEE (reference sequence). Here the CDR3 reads CASSNSGGAPDTQYF. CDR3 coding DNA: TGTGCCAGCAGCAATAGCGGGGGGGCCCCAGATACGCAGTATTTT.

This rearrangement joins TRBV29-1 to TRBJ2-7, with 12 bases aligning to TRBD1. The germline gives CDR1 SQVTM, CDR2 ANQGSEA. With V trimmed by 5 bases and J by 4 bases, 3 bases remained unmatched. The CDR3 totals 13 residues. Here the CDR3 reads CSVLGQGAYEQYF. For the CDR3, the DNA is TGCAGCGTTCTGGGACAGGGGGCTTACGAGCAGTACTTC.

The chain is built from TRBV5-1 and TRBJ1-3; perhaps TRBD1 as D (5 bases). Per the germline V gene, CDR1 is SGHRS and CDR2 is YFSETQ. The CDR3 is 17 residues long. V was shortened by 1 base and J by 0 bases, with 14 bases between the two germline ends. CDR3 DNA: TGCGCCAGCAGCTTGTATCAACAGGCAAGCTCTGGAAACACCATATATTTT. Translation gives CASSLYQQASSGNTIYF.

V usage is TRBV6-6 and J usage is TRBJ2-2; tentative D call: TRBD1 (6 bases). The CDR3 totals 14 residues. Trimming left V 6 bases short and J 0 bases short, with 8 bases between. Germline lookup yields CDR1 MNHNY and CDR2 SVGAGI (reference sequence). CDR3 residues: CASSWTANTGELFF. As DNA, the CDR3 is TGTGCCAGCAGCTGGACAGCGAACACCGGGGAGCTGTTTTTT.

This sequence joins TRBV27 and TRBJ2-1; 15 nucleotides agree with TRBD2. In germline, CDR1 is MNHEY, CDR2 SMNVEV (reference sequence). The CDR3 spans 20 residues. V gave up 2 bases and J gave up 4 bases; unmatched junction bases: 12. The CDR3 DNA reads TGTGCCAGCAGTTTAGGCGGGACTAGCGGGGGGTCGAAACTTTACAATGAGCAGTTCTTC. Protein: CASSLGGTSGGSKLYNEQFF.